This T cell receptor beta chain was obtained from a study of CD8+ T cells in alopecia areata. Study at large: For the treated group, dosing was oral tofacitinib at 5 to 10 mg twice daily.

RNA was isolated and reverse transcribed to cDNA, the sequencing template. Clones were sequenced by immunoSEQ multiplex PCR, and TCRdb holds only the in-frame ones, with some missing. The table lists about 180,000 clones, less than 75% of them singletons, with roughly an eighth in the top ten. This clonotype was obtained from a human donor with alopecia areata. The specimen comprised CD8+ T cells sorted from blood, sampled at week 0.

The CDR3, as DNA: TGCGCCAGCAGCTTGGAGGATACCCGCACAGATACGCAGTATTTT. Amino acids: CASSLEDTRTDTQYF. The chain joins TRBV5-1 to TRBJ2-3; no reliable D call. Trimming shortened V by 0 bases and J by 1 base, and 9 bases separated the two germline ends. The CDR3 covers 15 residues. The germline gives CDR1 SGHRS, CDR2 YFSETQ.